These 20 T cell receptor beta chains were all obtained from the same sample, sequenced in a study of cytomegalovirus exposure and HLA in healthy donors. The PCR was carried out with 60 Vbeta primers and 13 Jbeta primers. This table comes from immunoSEQ multiplex PCR, and its TCRdb copy is limited to in-frame clones, with some not included. The data show about 160,000 clones, 60% to 85% seen once. Sample: PBMCs. The receptors derive from a man between 25 and 39 years old in good health and CMV-seropositive.

This clone appeared a few times. The rearrangement links TRBV18 to TRBJ2-7; 12 positions agree with TRBD1. This CDR3 has 15 amino acids. CDR1 and CDR2 from the germline V gene are KGHSH and LQKENI. V shed 2 bases, J shed 2 bases, and the junction held 1 base outside the gene matches. CDR3 bases: TGTGCCAGCTCACCAGGGACAGGGGGCACCTACGAGCAGTACTTC. It encodes CASSPGTGGTYEQYF. Supplemented by reference TRBV18 and TRBJ2-7, the full variable domain reads NAGVMQNPRHLVRRRGQEARLRCSPMKGHSHVYWYRQLPEEGLKFMVYLQKENIIDESGMPKERFSAEFPKEGPSILRIQQVVRGDSAAYFCASSPGTGGTYEQYFGPGTRLTVT.

The count of this clone is one. One end of the junction fails to match germline, which may point to a read error. The CDR3 region is CASSPGTGNTGGLFF. DNA for the CDR3: TGCGCCAGCAGCCCAGGGACAGGGAACACCGGGGGGCTGTTTTTT. The chain couples TRBV4-1 to TRBJ2-2; 9 bases match TRBD1. CDR1 is MGHRA and CDR2 is YSYEKL in the germline V gene. The CDR3 runs to 15 residues.

V gene TRBV7-2 combines with J gene TRBJ1-4; 7 bases map to TRBD1. The CDR3 is 12 amino acids. CDR1 and CDR2 (germline): SGHTA, FQGNSA. The junction had 3 bases not matched to a gene; V was cut back by 6 bases and J by 8 bases. DNA of the CDR3: TGTGCCAGCAGAAAACAGGGGGAAAAACTGTTTTTT. The encoded protein is CASRKQGEKLFF. Filled out from reference TRBV7-2 and TRBJ1-4, the complete variable domain reads GAGVSQSPSNKVTEKGKDVELRCDPISGHTALYWYRQSLGQGLEFLIYFQGNSAPDKSGLPSDRFSAERTGGSVSTLTIQRTQQEDSAVYLCASRKQGEKLFFGSGTQLSVL.

V usage is TRBV19 and J usage is TRBJ2-7; 9 bases align to TRBD1. Germline loops: CDR1 LNHDA, CDR2 SQIVND (reference sequence). CDR3 size: 14 residues. The trim removed 2 bases at V and 4 bases at J, leaving 3 bases unmatched. The CDR3: CASSIQDRGYEQYF. DNA of the CDR3: TGTGCCAGTAGTATACAGGACAGGGGTTACGAGCAGTACTTC.

This rearrangement joins TRBV7-9 to TRBJ1-1; D remains unclear. CDR1 is SEHNR and CDR2 is FQNEAQ in the germline V gene (reference sequence). Trimming pared 5 bases from V and 3 bases from J, leaving 16 bases between. The CDR3 is 15 amino acids. This CDR3 is CASSLGPVGYTEAFF. The CDR3, as DNA: TGTGCCAGCAGCCTAGGCCCTGTCGGGTACACTGAAGCTTTCTTT. The variable domain in full, completed from reference TRBV7-9 and TRBJ1-1, reads DTGVSQNPRHKITKRGQNVTFRCDPISEHNRLYWYRQTLGQGPEFLTYFQNEAQLEKSRLLSDRFSAERPKGSFSTLEIQRTEQGDSAMYLCASSLGPVGYTEAFFGQGTRLTVV.

This chain connects TRBV28 to TRBJ2-7; 9 bases fit TRBD1. Trimming removed 4 bases from V and 3 bases from J; junction bases left unmatched: 7. The germline V gene encodes CDR1 MDHEN and CDR2 SYDVKM. The CDR3 is made up of 15 amino acids. CDR3 DNA: TGTGCCAGCAGTTCCCCGGGACAGGGTATCTACGAGCAGTACTTC. As protein: CASSSPGQGIYEQYF.

Only one count was recorded for this clone. The chain is built from TRBV19 and TRBJ1-3, with D perhaps TRBD1 (6 bases). Deletions cut 5 bases from V and 1 base from J, with 9 bases between. From germline, CDR1 is LNHDA and CDR2 SQIVND (reference sequence). This CDR3 comprises 14 residues. The CDR3 DNA is TGTGCCAGTAGTCCGGACAGATCTGGAAACACCATATATTTT. Its translation is CASSPDRSGNTIYF.

The sample holds a few counts of this clone. The chain recombines TRBV18 with TRBJ2-3; D is unclear. The germline V and J ends were trimmed by 1 base and 4 bases, with 9 bases remaining between them. CDR1 is KGHSH, CDR2 LQKENI, per germline. The CDR3 is made up of 14 amino acids. CDR3 DNA: TGTGCCAGCTCACCACTTCGAGGCGCAGATACGCAGTATTTT. This sequence encodes CASSPLRGADTQYF.

The chain has TRBV7-3 and TRBJ2-3; the match to TRBD1 covers 10 bases. CDR1 SGHTA and CDR2 FQGTGA come from the germline V gene. The CDR3 runs 17 residues. The V and J ends lost 5 bases and 4 bases, in that order; junction bases with no gene match: 12. The CDR3 region has the DNA TGTGCCAGCAGCGCCAAGACCGGGACAGGGGTGGCAGATACGCAGTATTTT. This translates into CASSAKTGTGVADTQYF.

The chain is built from TRBV6-4 and TRBJ2-3; 10 positions agree with TRBD2. With V trimmed by 6 bases and J by 6 bases, 9 bases remained unmatched. This CDR3 has 15 amino acids. Looked up from germline, CDR1 is MRHNA and CDR2 is SNTAGT. The CDR3 region has the DNA TGTGCCAGCAGCGCTACTAGCGGGGAGGTGGATACGCAGTATTTT. Encoded protein: CASSATSGEVDTQYF.

The chain has TRBV6-5 and TRBJ2-7; D possibly corresponds to TRBD1 (6 bases). V was pared by 5 bases and J by 11 bases, with 19 bases between. CDR3 length equals 13 residues. Germline values: CDR1 MNHEY, CDR2 SVGAGI. This CDR3 is CASSRFGQRSEYF. The CDR3 DNA is TGTGCCAGCAGTCGTTTTGGACAGAGAAGCGAGTACTTC.

The CDR3 protein is CASSSYQETQYF. The CDR3 nucleotides are TGTGCCAGCAGTTCATACCAAGAGACCCAGTACTTC. The J gene is TRBJ2-5, the V gene TRBV28; unclear D gene. In germline, CDR1 is MDHEN, CDR2 SYDVKM. The CDR3 contains 12 residues. Trimming removed 4 bases from V and 0 bases from J, with 3 bases in between.

The V gene is TRBV6-1, the J gene TRBJ1-4; D possibly corresponds to TRBD1 (5 bases). The CDR3 consists of 14 residues. From germline, CDR1 is MNHNS and CDR2 SASEGT. Trimming shortened V by 6 bases and J by 0 bases, and 8 bases separated the two germline ends. The CDR3 bases are TGTGCCAGCAGGTTGACAGCAACTAATGAAAAACTGTTTTTT. This encodes CASRLTATNEKLFF.

The chain joins TRBV18 to TRBJ2-5, with D possibly being TRBD2 (5 bases). The germline gives CDR1 KGHSH, CDR2 LQKENI. V was cut by 3 bases and J by 4 bases, with 9 bases left in between. The CDR3 extends over 13 amino acids. The CDR3 sequence: CASSPAGGETQYF. In DNA form, the CDR3 reads TGTGCCAGCTCACCGGCCGGAGGAGAGACCCAGTACTTC.

In this sample, this clone turned up once. This chain uses TRBV7-7 with TRBJ2-1; 9 bases fit TRBD1. The CDR3 extends over 13 amino acids. The germline CDR1 and CDR2 sequences are SSHAT and FNYEAQ (reference sequence). The V gene end was trimmed by 7 bases and the J gene end by 8 bases; junction bases not matched to a gene: 6. CDR3 region: CASTLGQGYEQFF. The CDR3 nucleotides are TGTGCCAGCACCCTGGGACAGGGCTATGAGCAGTTCTTC.

This chain connects TRBV27 to TRBJ2-7; possibly TRBD1 for D (6 bases). Germline assignment: CDR1 MNHEY and CDR2 SMNVEV (reference sequence). The CDR3 sequence is 13 residues long. V lost 7 bases to trimming and J lost 0 bases, with 10 bases between them. The CDR3 bases are TGTGCCAGCACCTCAGGGGACTCCTACGAGCAGTACTTC. Its translation is CASTSGDSYEQYF.

The chain joins TRBV7-2 to TRBJ1-2; TRBD1 matches 7 bases. The CDR3 consists of 13 residues. V was clipped by 0 bases and J by 7 bases; unmatched bases: 2. In germline, CDR1 is SGHTA, CDR2 FQGNSA. The CDR3 region has the DNA TGTGCCAGCAGCTTAGCACAGGGGTTTGGCTACACCTTC. Its protein is CASSLAQGFGYTF.

V and J are TRBV7-2 and TRBJ2-3; D perhaps matches TRBD1 (6 bases). The V and J ends lost 3 bases and 4 bases respectively, with 11 bases between them. CDR3 length equals 14 residues. Germline-derived CDR1 and CDR2 are SGHTA and FQGNSA. The CDR3 here is CASSFRGGPDTQYF. CDR3 DNA sequence: TGTGCCAGCAGCTTCAGGGGTGGCCCAGATACGCAGTATTTT.

In this sample, this clone turned up once. The chain carries TRBV7-2 and TRBJ2-7, with D unclear. Per the germline V gene, CDR1 is SGHTA and CDR2 is FQGNSA. CDR3 length: 16 amino acids. V lost 1 base and J lost 1, with 14 bases in between. This chain's CDR3 is CASSLVSLVPSYEQYF. The CDR3 DNA reads as TGTGCCAGCAGCTTAGTGAGTCTAGTCCCATCCTACGAGCAGTACTTC.

The CDR3 region is CASSPGSAGGYYEQYF. CDR3 sequence (DNA): TGCGCCAGCAGCCCAGGGTCGGCGGGGGGTTACTACGAGCAGTACTTC. The chain links TRBV4-3 to TRBJ2-7, with 8 bases matching TRBD2. After removal of 4 bases from V and 3 bases from J, the junction contained 11 bases not matched to a gene. Germline CDR1 and CDR2: LGHNA and YSLEER. The CDR3 totals 16 residues.